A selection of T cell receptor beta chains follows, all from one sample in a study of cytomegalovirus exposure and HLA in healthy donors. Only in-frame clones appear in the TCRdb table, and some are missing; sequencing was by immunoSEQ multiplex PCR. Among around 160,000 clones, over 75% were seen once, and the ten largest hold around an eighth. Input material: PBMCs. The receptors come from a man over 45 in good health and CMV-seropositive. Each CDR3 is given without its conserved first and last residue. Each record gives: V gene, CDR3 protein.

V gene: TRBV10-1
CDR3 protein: ASSERTRGPGTDTQY

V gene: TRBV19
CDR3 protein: ASSIAILVNTEAF

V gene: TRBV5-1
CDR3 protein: ASSATSASNQPQH

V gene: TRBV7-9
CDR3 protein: ASSLSIHRGIADTQY

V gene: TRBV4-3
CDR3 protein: ASSQDYYNSPLH

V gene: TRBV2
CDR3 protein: ASIPAGSIGDQY

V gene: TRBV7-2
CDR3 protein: ASSRRFNEKLF

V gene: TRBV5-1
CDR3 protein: ASSFVGNQETQY

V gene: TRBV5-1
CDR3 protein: ASSYGHVNEKLF

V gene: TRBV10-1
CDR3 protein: ASSERNGSLAKNIQY

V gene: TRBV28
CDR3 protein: ASTPWGTRWGYT

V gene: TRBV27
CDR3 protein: ASSPILDREHGYT

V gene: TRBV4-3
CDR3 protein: ASSQTGGRNTEAF

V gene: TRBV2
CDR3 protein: ASTSSVMNTEAF

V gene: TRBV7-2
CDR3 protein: ASRRGQGNYGYT

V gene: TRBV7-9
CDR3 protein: ASSLAQGSTNQPQH

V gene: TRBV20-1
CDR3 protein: SAQQGGEAF

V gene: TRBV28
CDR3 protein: ASSLYGDSPLH

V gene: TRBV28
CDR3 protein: ASSPRGEKLF

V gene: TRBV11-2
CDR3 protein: ASSLPLAPLH